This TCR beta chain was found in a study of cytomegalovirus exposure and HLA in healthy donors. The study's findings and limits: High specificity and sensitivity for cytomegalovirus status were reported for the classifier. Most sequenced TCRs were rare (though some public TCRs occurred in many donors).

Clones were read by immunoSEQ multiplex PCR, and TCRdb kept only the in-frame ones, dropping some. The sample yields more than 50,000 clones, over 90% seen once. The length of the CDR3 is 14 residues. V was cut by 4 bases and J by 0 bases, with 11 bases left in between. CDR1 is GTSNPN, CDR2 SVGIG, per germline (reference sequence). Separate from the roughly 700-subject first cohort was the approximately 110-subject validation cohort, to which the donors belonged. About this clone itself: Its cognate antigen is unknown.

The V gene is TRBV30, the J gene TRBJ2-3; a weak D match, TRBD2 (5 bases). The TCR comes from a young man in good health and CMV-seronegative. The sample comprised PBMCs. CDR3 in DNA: TGTGCCTGGAAGTTGGGCGGGAGCACAGATACGCAGTATTTT. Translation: CAWKLGGSTDTQYF. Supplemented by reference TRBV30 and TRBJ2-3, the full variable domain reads SQTIHQWPATLVQPVGSPLSLECTVEGTSNPNLYWYRQAAGRGLQLLFYSVGIGQISSEVPQNLSASRPQDRQFILSSKKLLLSDSGFYLCAWKLGGSTDTQYFGPGTRLTVL.